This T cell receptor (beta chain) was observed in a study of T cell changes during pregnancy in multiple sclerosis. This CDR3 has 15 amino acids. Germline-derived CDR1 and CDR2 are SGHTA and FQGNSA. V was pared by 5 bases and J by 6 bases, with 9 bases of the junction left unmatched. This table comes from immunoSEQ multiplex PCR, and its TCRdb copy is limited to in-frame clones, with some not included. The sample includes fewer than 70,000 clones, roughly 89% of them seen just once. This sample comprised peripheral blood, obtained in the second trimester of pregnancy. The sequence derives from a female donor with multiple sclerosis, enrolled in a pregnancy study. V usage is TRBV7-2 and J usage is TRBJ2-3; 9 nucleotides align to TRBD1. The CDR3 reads CASSPGTGLFDTQYF. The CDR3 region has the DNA TGTGCCAGCAGCCCCGGGACAGGGTTGTTTGATACGCAGTATTTT.